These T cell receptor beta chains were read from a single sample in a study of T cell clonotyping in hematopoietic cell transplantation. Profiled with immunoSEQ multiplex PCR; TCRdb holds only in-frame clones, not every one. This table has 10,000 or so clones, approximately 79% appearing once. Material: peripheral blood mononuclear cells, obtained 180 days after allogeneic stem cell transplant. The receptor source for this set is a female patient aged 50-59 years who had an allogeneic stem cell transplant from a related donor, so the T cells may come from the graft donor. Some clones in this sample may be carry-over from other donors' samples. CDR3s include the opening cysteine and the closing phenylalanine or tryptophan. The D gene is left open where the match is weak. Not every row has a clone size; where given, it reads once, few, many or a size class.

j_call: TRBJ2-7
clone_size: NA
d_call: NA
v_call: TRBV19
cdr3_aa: CASSIGQSSVEQYF
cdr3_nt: TGTGCCAGTAGTATCGGGCAGTCCTCCGTCGAGCAGTACTTC

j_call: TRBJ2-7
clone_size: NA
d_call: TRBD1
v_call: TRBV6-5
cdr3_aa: CASSLIGTGAEQYF
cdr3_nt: TGTGCCAGCAGCCTTATCGGGACAGGGGCCGAGCAGTACTTC

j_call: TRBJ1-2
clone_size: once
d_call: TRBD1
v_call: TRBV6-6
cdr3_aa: CASRGQGGDHGYTF
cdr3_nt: TGTGCCAGCAGGGGACAGGGAGGAGACCATGGCTACACCTTC

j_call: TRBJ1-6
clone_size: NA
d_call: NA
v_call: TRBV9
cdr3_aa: CASSVQGSSPLHF
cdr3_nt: TGTGCCAGCAGCGTACAGGGCAGTTCACCCCTCCACTTT

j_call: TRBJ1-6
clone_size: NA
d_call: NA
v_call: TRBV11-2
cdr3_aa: CASSPELMALSPLHF
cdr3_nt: TGTGCCAGCAGTCCCGAGTTAATGGCTCTGTCACCCCTCCACTTT

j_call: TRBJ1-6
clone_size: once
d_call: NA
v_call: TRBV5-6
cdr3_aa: CASSLAAGGGFNSPLHF
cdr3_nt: TGTGCCAGCAGCTTGGCCGCCGGGGGCGGATTTAATTCACCCCTCCACTTT

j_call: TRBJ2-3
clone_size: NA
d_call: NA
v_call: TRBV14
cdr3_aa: CASSQDLGDTQYF
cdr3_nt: TGTGCCAGCAGCCAAGATTTGGGAGATACGCAGTATTTT

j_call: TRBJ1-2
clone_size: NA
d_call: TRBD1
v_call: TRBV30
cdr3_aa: CAWSWRGRSWPMGYTF
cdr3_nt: TGTGCCTGGAGTTGGAGGGGGCGATCGTGGCCAATGGGATACACCTTC

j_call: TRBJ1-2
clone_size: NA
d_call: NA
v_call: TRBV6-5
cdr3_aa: CASSLRQRYPYF
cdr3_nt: TGTGCCAGCAGCCTCCGACAGCGGTACCCCTACTTC

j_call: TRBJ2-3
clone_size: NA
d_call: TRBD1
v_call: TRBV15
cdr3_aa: CATRGQGVATDTQYF
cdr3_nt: TGTGCCACCAGAGGTCAGGGGGTGGCGACAGATACGCAGTATTTT

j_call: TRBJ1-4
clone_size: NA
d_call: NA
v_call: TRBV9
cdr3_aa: CASSPERSTTNEKLFF
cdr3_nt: TGTGCCAGCAGCCCCGAGAGGAGTACAACTAATGAAAAACTGTTTTTT

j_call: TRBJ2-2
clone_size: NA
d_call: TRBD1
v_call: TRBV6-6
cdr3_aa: CASSPNDRAVTGELFF
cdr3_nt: TGTGCCAGCAGTCCCAACGACAGGGCGGTCACCGGGGAGCTGTTTTTT

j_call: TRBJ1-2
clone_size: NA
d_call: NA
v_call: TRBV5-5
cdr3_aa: CASSPSGGRTKGYTF
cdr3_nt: TGTGCCAGCAGCCCCTCGGGGGGCAGGACCAAGGGCTACACCTTC

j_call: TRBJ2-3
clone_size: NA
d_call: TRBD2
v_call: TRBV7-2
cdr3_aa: CASSSGTSSTDTQYF
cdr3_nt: TGTGCCAGCAGCTCCGGGACTAGTAGCACAGATACGCAGTATTTT

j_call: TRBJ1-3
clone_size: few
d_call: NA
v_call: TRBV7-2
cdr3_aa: CASSPHRGEGNTIYF
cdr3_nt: TGTGCCAGCAGCCCACATCGGGGGGAAGGAAACACCATATATTTT

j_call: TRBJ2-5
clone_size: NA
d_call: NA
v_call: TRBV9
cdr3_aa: CASSVEDGLPGETQYF
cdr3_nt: TGTGCCAGCAGCGTTGAGGACGGCCTCCCCGGGGAGACCCAGTACTTC

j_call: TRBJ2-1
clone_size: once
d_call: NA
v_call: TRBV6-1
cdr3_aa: CASSGNNEQFF
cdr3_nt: TGTGCCAGCAGCGGTAACAATGAGCAGTTCTTC

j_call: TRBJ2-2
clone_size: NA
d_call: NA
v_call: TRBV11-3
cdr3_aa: CASSLEWGTGELFF
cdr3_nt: TGTGCCAGCAGCTTAGAGTGGGGGACCGGGGAGCTGTTTTTT

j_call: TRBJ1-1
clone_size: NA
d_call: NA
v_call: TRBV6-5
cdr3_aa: CAAFRQPMNTEAFF
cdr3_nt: TGTGCCGCCTTCAGACAACCCATGAACACTGAAGCTTTCTTT

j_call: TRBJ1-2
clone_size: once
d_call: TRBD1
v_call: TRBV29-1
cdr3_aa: CSVEARDRVLYGYTF
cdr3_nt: TGCAGCGTTGAAGCCCGGGACAGGGTTCTCTATGGCTACACCTTC

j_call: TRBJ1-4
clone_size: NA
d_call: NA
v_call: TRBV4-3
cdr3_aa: CASSQEQTSNEKLFF
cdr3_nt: TGCGCCAGCAGCCAGGAACAGACATCCAATGAAAAACTGTTTTTT

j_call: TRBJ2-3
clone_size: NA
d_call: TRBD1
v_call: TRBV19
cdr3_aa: CASKGTGPDTQYF
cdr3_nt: TGTGCCAGTAAGGGGACAGGGCCAGATACGCAGTATTTT

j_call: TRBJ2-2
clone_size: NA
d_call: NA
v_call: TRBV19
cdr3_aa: CASSIARGNTGELFF
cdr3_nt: TGTGCCAGTAGTATTGCCAGGGGCAACACCGGGGAGCTGTTTTTT